The 32 T cell receptor beta chains below come from one sample, sequenced in a study of T cells expressing NK-cell markers. Using the 5' RACE reads, TCRdb records one entry per CDR3 protein without DNA. This sample contains some 140,000 distinct CDR3 sequences. The sequencing input was blood T cells: a sorted CD56 or NKG2C T cell subset, CD4+ or CD8+ T cells, or bulk PBMC T cells (not recorded which). These receptors all come from a woman in her fifties or sixties in good health.

V usage is TRBV24-1 and J usage is TRBJ2-1; TCRdb lists TRBD2, though no DNA is available to test this call. CDR3 length: 15 residues. The germline gives CDR1 KGHDR, CDR2 SFDVKD. The chain's CDR3 is CATSQNGRPWVGQFF.

V and J are TRBV7-6 and TRBJ1-1; with no DNA, the TCRdb D assignment of TRBD1 cannot be verified. The CDR3 covers 14 residues. The germline gives CDR1 SGHVS, CDR2 FNYEAQ. The CDR3 spells CASSLLDRGSEAFF.

The chain couples TRBV2 to TRBJ2-1; TCRdb returns TRBD2, unconfirmable since there is no DNA. Germline V gene sequence: CDR1 SNHLY, CDR2 FYNNEI. The CDR3 extends over 18 amino acids. This CDR3 reads CASSEPSGLPPSYNEQFF. The whole variable domain, filled in from reference TRBV2 and TRBJ2-1, reads EPEVTQTPSHQVTQMGQEVILRCVPISNHLYFYWYRQILGQKVEFLVSFYNNEISEKSEIFDDQFSVERPDGSNFTLKIRSTKLEDSAMYFCASSEPSGLPPSYNEQFFGPGTRLTVL.

The rearrangement links TRBV5-1 to TRBJ1-2; TCRdb lists TRBD1, though no DNA is available to test this call. Germline CDR1 SGHRS, CDR2 YFSETQ. The CDR3 spans 15 residues. CDR3 in amino acids: CASSLAQGGAGGYTF.

The chain joins TRBV7-6 to TRBJ2-1; TCRdb's D call of TRBD2 is untestable without DNA. Germline CDR1 reads SGHVS; CDR2 reads FNYEAQ. The CDR3 is made up of 16 amino acids. The CDR3 loop reads CASSLVGTSELNEQFF.

The rearrangement links TRBV19 to TRBJ1-1; the D call of TRBD1 rests on TCRdb alone, since no DNA is present to check it. Per germline, CDR1 LNHDA and CDR2 SQIVND (reference sequence). The CDR3 length is 13 residues. This chain's CDR3 is CASSTGVGTEAFF.

The V gene is TRBV6-2 or TRBV6-3, the J gene TRBJ2-3; TCRdb indicates TRBD1, and absent DNA this call remains unverified. Per germline, CDR1 MNHEY and CDR2 SVGEGT. The CDR3 extends over 17 amino acids. The CDR3 region is CASSYSTRSGSTDTQYF.

V is TRBV6-5 and J is TRBJ2-2; TCRdb indicates TRBD2, and absent DNA this call remains unverified. This CDR3 is 18 amino acids long. CDR1 MNHEY and CDR2 SVGAGI come from the germline V gene. CDR3 in amino acids: CASSYSWSSGSHTGELFF.

The chain joins TRBV27 to TRBJ1-4. CDR1 MNHEY and CDR2 SMNVEV come from the germline V gene (reference sequence). This CDR3 is built from 16 residues. The CDR3 loop reads CASSLSWRGANEKLFF.

This chain connects TRBV12-3 or TRBV12-4 to TRBJ2-1. The CDR3 is 14 residues long. The CDR3 is CASSLLTVYNEQFF.

The chain is built from TRBV30 and TRBJ2-1; the TCRdb call, TRBD1, lacks DNA for checking. Germline V gives CDR1 GTSNPN, CDR2 SVGIG (reference sequence). The CDR3 spans 15 residues. Here the CDR3 reads CAWSAGTGGWDEQFF.

J is TRBJ1-5 and V is TRBV14; absent DNA, TCRdb's TRBD1 call cannot be checked. This CDR3 region has 18 residues. Germline assignment: CDR1 SGHDN and CDR2 FVKESK. CDR3 region: CASSQVGNRDREGQPQHF.

The gene calls are TRBV19 and TRBJ2-1; lacking DNA, the TRBD2 call made by TCRdb goes unchecked. The germline V gene has CDR1 LNHDA and CDR2 SQIVND (reference sequence). The CDR3 has 15 amino acids. Here the CDR3 reads CASSIRASGNNEQFF.

The V gene is TRBV14, the J gene TRBJ2-2; the D gene TCRdb calls, TRBD2, cannot be checked with no DNA. Germline CDR1 reads SGHDN; CDR2 reads FVKESK. This CDR3 is built from 16 residues. CDR3 in amino acids: CASSQTSGSRPGELFF.

The chain links TRBV7-9 to TRBJ2-1; TCRdb designates TRBD2, a call that cannot be tested without DNA. The V gene's germline CDR1 is SEHNR and CDR2 FQNEAQ (reference sequence). CDR3 size: 15 residues. CDR3 in amino acids: CASSVAGGPGNEQFF. Supplemented by reference TRBV7-9 and TRBJ2-1, the full variable domain reads DTGVSQNPRHKITKRGQNVTFRCDPISEHNRLYWYRQTLGQGPEFLTYFQNEAQLEKSRLLSDRFSAERPKGSFSTLEIQRTEQGDSAMYLCASSVAGGPGNEQFFGPGTRLTVL.

This chain connects TRBV12-3 or TRBV12-4 to TRBJ2-4; with no DNA, the TCRdb D assignment of TRBD1 cannot be verified. There are 18 residues in the CDR3. CDR3 protein: CASSPSGDRGLAKNIQYF.

V gene TRBV20-1 combines with J gene TRBJ2-7; lacking DNA, the TRBD1 call made by TCRdb goes unchecked. There are 14 residues in the CDR3. The V gene's germline CDR1 is DFQATT and CDR2 SNEGSKA (reference sequence). CDR3: CSAQGTDATYEQYF.

This chain joins TRBV19 and TRBJ2-3. CDR1 is LNHDA, CDR2 SQIVND, per germline (reference sequence). CDR3 length equals 14 residues. The CDR3 loop is CASSIGGWTDTQYF.

The J gene is TRBJ2-2, the V gene TRBV7-2; TCRdb indicates TRBD2, and absent DNA this call remains unverified. The CDR3 extends over 15 amino acids. Germline V lookup: CDR1 SGHTA, CDR2 FQGNSA. CDR3 sequence reads: CASSPGAGAPGELFF.

This chain joins TRBV27 and TRBJ2-7; no DNA is available, so the TRBD1 call from TCRdb remains unchecked. The CDR3 totals 13 residues. CDR1 is MNHEY and CDR2 is SMNVEV in the germline V gene (reference sequence). CDR3 protein: CASSGDREYEQYF.

The chain uses TRBV4-1 and TRBJ2-1; TCRdb's assignment of TRBD2 cannot be checked, as there is no DNA. The CDR3 has 16 residues. Germline CDR1 and CDR2: MGHRA and YSYEKL. CDR3 amino acids: CASSQTELAFDNEQFF.

This chain uses TRBV10-2 with TRBJ2-5; TCRdb names TRBD1, which stays unverified in the absence of DNA. Germline values: CDR1 WSHSY, CDR2 SAAADI. The CDR3 has 16 amino acids. CDR3 loop: CASRVGTGGLIETQYF.

The chain has TRBV15 and TRBJ1-1; the TCRdb D gene call, TRBD1, has no DNA to confirm it. The CDR3 is 13 residues long. Looked up from germline, CDR1 is LNHNV and CDR2 is YYDKDF (reference sequence). CDR3: CATSERYRPEAFF.

CDR3 loop: CASSPLPSGTDTQYF. The chain combines TRBV11-2 with TRBJ2-3; the D gene TCRdb calls, TRBD2, cannot be checked with no DNA. Germline V gives CDR1 SGHAT, CDR2 FQNNGV. CDR3 length equals 15 residues.

The V and J genes are TRBV2 and TRBJ2-1; TCRdb calls TRBD2, which cannot be checked without DNA. The length of the CDR3 is 15 residues. The V gene's germline CDR1 is SNHLY and CDR2 FYNNEI. The CDR3 reads CASSEGGLPYNEQFF. The variable domain in full, with the rest retrieved from reference TRBV2 and TRBJ2-1, is EPEVTQTPSHQVTQMGQEVILRCVPISNHLYFYWYRQILGQKVEFLVSFYNNEISEKSEIFDDQFSVERPDGSNFTLKIRSTKLEDSAMYFCASSEGGLPYNEQFFGPGTRLTVL.

This chain uses TRBV4-1 with TRBJ1-1. Germline CDR1 and CDR2: MGHRA and YSYEKL. The CDR3 contains 15 residues. The chain's CDR3 is CASSQDDYSNTEAFF.

The chain combines TRBV6-5 with TRBJ1-3. This CDR3 comprises 15 residues. The germline V gene encodes CDR1 MNHEY and CDR2 SVGAGI. CDR3 protein: CASSYGRNSGNTIYF.

V usage is TRBV11-3 and J usage is TRBJ2-7; TCRdb's D call of TRBD1 is untestable without DNA. The CDR3 has 13 amino acids. Germline values: CDR1 SGHNT, CDR2 YENEEA. CDR3 residues: CASSLSPAVKQYF.

This CDR3 is CAWSDGLGGTDTQYF. The rearrangement links TRBV30 to TRBJ2-3; TCRdb selects TRBD2, and the lack of DNA leaves this call unchecked. The CDR3 contains 15 residues. Germline V gives CDR1 GTSNPN, CDR2 SVGIG (reference sequence).

The rearrangement links TRBV12-3 or TRBV12-4 to TRBJ2-2; TCRdb's D gene call, TRBD2, goes unchecked for lack of DNA. The CDR3 has 16 residues. CDR3 sequence reads: CASSFGSGQMTGELFF.

V is TRBV6-5 and J is TRBJ1-5; the TCRdb call, TRBD1, lacks DNA for checking. The CDR3 contains 14 residues. The V gene's germline CDR1 is MNHEY and CDR2 SVGAGI. CDR3 sequence reads: CASSSDSEDQPQHF.

CDR3: CASSPGYSYEQYF. J is TRBJ2-7 and V is TRBV6-5; the TCRdb call, TRBD1, lacks DNA for checking. CDR1 is MNHEY, CDR2 SVGAGI, per germline. CDR3 length: 13 residues.